Listed below are T cell receptor beta chains from one sample, sequenced in a study of blood T cell repertoires in COVID-19. TCRdb keeps only in-frame clones here, not all; method: immunoSEQ multiplex PCR. The table records about 150,000 clones, 76% of them present only once. Input material: peripheral blood. These TCRs come from a woman aged 80 or older with acute or convalescent COVID-19. CDR3s include the opening cysteine and the closing phenylalanine or tryptophan. Each record gives: D gene, J gene, V gene, clone size, CDR3 DNA, CDR3 protein. A D gene is named only where the DNA matches it firmly. The listing skips clone size in some rows; elsewhere it reads once, few, many or a size class.

.	TRBJ1-4	TRBV7-9	.	TGTGCCAGCAGCTCCCGGGAGACTAATGAAAAACTGTTTTTT	CASSSRETNEKLFF
TRBD1	TRBJ2-3	TRBV9	.	TGTGCCAGCAGCGCCACAGGGGTATCCACAGATACGCAGTATTTT	CASSATGVSTDTQYF
.	TRBJ1-1	TRBV9	.	TGTGCCAGCAGCGTGTCTGGGGGCCCTGAAGCTTTCTTT	CASSVSGGPEAFF
TRBD1	TRBJ2-2	TRBV18	.	TGTGCCAGCTCACCACTTCCGGACAGGGGGTTCGCGAACACCGGGGAGCTGTTTTTT	CASSPLPDRGFANTGELFF
TRBD1	TRBJ1-1	TRBV28	.	TGTGCCAGCAGTTCACCGGGACAGAGAAACACTGAAGCTTTCTTT	CASSSPGQRNTEAFF
.	TRBJ1-6	TRBV30	.	TGTGCCTGGAGTTCAACCCGCGGGACACCCCTCCACTTT	CAWSSTRGTPLHF
.	TRBJ2-1	TRBV29-1	few	TGCAGCGTTAACAGGGCGTCCTACAATGAGCAGTTCTTC	CSVNRASYNEQFF
TRBD1	TRBJ1-2	TRBV30	few	TGTGCCGGGACCAGGGGGCTATTCCTTGGCTACACCTTC	CAGTRGLFLGYTF
TRBD1	TRBJ2-5	TRBV12-5	.	TGTGCTAGTGGTTTGCCGGGACAGGGGGAGACCCAGTACTTC	CASGLPGQGETQYF
TRBD2	TRBJ2-5	TRBV19	.	TGTGCCAGTAGTCAGCGGGAGCTGGAGACCCAGTACTTC	CASSQRELETQYF
.	TRBJ1-5	TRBV30	.	TGTGCCTGGAGTCGAGGACTCCCGGGGCAGCCCCAGCATTTT	CAWSRGLPGQPQHF
TRBD1	TRBJ2-7	TRBV29-1	.	TGCAGCACCTCAGGGGACAGTTCCTACGAGCAGTACTTC	CSTSGDSSYEQYF
TRBD1	TRBJ1-4	TRBV14	.	TGTGCCAGCAGCCAAGAAACAGGGGGATCTAATGAAAAACTGTTTTTT	CASSQETGGSNEKLFF
TRBD2	TRBJ2-2	TRBV4-2	few	TGTGCCAGCAGCCAAGTCGAGGGACTAGCGGGAGGGGGAGTCGGGGAGCTGTTTTTT	CASSQVEGLAGGGVGELFF
.	TRBJ1-3	TRBV3-1/TRBV3-2	.	TGTGCCAGCAGCTACAGGACGTTCTCGGACACCATATATTTT	CASSYRTFSDTIYF
.	TRBJ1-1	TRBV7-2	.	TGTGCCAGCAGCCCTAGGGGTGCTAGGACTGAAGCTTTCTTT	CASSPRGARTEAFF